The clone carrying this TCR beta chain was recorded many times. Its cognate antigen is unknown. Expansion lasted two to three days, with either anti-CD3 antibody OKT3 or CD3/CD28 beads. 5 x 10^4 normal T cells were cocultured with 5 x 10^4 target cells and bispecific antibody. The data are from a study of beta chain bispecific antibodies for T cell cancers. TCRdb itself ran the 5' RACE reads through MiXCR, one entry per CDR3 protein. The table lists 20,000 to 25,000 distinct CDR3 sequences, about 2% of them singletons. Germline loops: CDR1 MNHEY, CDR2 SMNVEV (reference sequence). The CDR3 spans 14 residues. Deletions cut 5 bases from V and 6 bases from J, with 14 bases between. Study results and caveats: The TRBV12-3 share of total TRBV signal fell more than 98% after anti-TRBV12 rather than anti-CD19 exposure. The leukemia cells, rather than normal T cells, gave most of the targeted TRBV signal.

V is TRBV27 and J is TRBJ2-1; D may be TRBD2 (6 bases). The source material was healthy donor T cells cultured with leukemia cells, sampled from a culture containing a bispecific antibody targeting TCR Vbeta12. This TCR derives from a human donor in good health. Some clones in this sample may be carry-over from other donors' samples. The DNA of the CDR3 is TGTGCCAGCAGTGGGGTGGGGGGTCCCAATGAGCAGTTCTTC. The encoded protein is CASSGVGGPNEQFF.